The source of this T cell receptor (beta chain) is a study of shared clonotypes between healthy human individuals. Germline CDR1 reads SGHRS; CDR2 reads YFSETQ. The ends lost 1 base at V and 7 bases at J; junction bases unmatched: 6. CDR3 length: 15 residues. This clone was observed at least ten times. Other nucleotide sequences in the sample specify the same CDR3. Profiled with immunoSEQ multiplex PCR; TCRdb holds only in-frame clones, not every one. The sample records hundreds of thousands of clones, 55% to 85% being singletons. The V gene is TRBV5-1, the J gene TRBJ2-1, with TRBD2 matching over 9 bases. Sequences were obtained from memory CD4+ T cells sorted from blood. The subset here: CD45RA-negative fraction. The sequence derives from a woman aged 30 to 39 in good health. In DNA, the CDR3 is TGCGCCAGCAGCTTGTCGGCGGGAGGGCTAAATGAGCAGTTCTTC. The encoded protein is CASSLSAGGLNEQFF.